One sample yielded the 26 T cell receptor delta chains listed below, sequenced in a study of gamma delta lymphoproliferative disorders and STAT genes (dated by TCRdb to the late 2010s). For both patients and controls, peripheral blood mononuclear cells were isolated, and the genomic DNA from these cells was used for TCR sequencing. Libraries were prepared through multiplex PCR. These reads were obtained on an Illumina MiSeq. TCRdb called clones anew from the public reads via CATT; matching DNA rows were later pooled. The sample yields 650 to 850 delta-chain clones; roughly 1.4% were counted once. Jointly, the top ten make up approximately 80% of the sample. The material sequenced was blood. These receptors all come from a human donor in good health.

This clone was counted only a few times. TCRdb shows a much larger clone's protein in place of this DNA's translation, and the two differ at residue 9, likely through a read error; the protein shown is translated from the DNA. The chain uses TRDV1 and TRDJ1; possibly TRDD3 for D (8 bases). The CDR3 is 20 residues long. CDR1 is TSWWSYY and CDR2 is QGS in the germline V gene. V lost 6 bases and J lost 0, with 29 bases in between. Written as DNA, the CDR3 is TGTGCTCTTGGCGGCCTTCCTCCTCGGTACTGGGGGTTCTACACCGATAAACTCATCTTT. Its protein product is CALGGLPPRYWGFYTDKLIF.

A J gene of TRDJ1 was called, though the V gene was not; TRDD3, the D gene given by the table, was not confirmed from the DNA. This CDR3 has 13 amino acids. The CDR3 coding sequence is TGCGCTGGGGGATGGGGCAACACCGATAAACTCATCTTT. Translation gives CAGGWGNTDKLIF.

In its sample, this clone was seen a few times. The protein held in TCRdb is that of a much larger clone and does not match this DNA's translation at residue 11, likely because of a read error; the protein shown is translated from the DNA. The chain links TRDV2 to TRDJ1, with TRDD3 matching 12 bases. V lost 4 bases, J lost 3 bases, and 8 bases stayed unmatched. Germline V gene lookup returns CDR1 GEAIGNYY and CDR2 EKD. The CDR3 is made up of 16 amino acids. CDR3: CACDPLGDTHPDKLIF. The CDR3 coding sequence is TGTGCCTGTGATCCACTGGGGGATACACACCCCGATAAACTCATCTTT.

This clone was found a few times. This likely stems from a read error, as it lies one base from a far larger clone. Other DNA sequences in the same sample also yield this CDR3. The gene calls are TRDV2 and TRDJ1; 13 bases are a match to TRDD3. The V gene's germline CDR1 is GEAIGNYY and CDR2 EKD. This CDR3 is built from 17 residues. CDR3 coding DNA: TGCGCCTGTGACACCGTATACTGGGGGATACGCGAGGATAAACTCATCTTT. It codes for CACDTVYWGIREDKLIF.

The sample holds a few counts of this clone. TCRdb has a much larger clone's protein, which differs at residue 8 from the translation of this DNA, likely because of a read error; what is shown is the protein translated from the DNA. This chain links TRDV2 with TRDJ1, with 8 bases that match TRDD3. Germline CDR1 and CDR2: GEAIGNYY and EKD. The CDR3 covers 17 residues. V lost 0 bases to trimming and J lost 5 bases; unmatched junction nucleotides: 13. The CDR3 DNA is TGTGCCTGTGACACCGTATACTGCGGGATACGCGAGGATAAACTCATCTTT. Translation gives CACDTVYCGIREDKLIF.

This clone appeared once. The J segment is TRDJ1; no V gene was assigned; the table's D call TRDD3 went unverified against the DNA. The CDR3 is 19 residues long. DNA for the CDR3: TGTGCCTGTGACACCGTATACTGGGGGATACGCGTGATGACCGATAAACTCATCTTT. This translates into CACDTVYWGIRVMTDKLIF.

In its sample, this clone was seen a few times. This likely stems from a read error, as it lies one base from a far larger clone. The sample contains more than one DNA sequence encoding this CDR3. The V gene is TRDV1, the J gene TRDJ1; 9 bases line up with TRDD3. The length of the CDR3 is 22 residues. Germline lookup yields CDR1 TSWWSYY and CDR2 QGS. V was clipped by 0 bases and J by 8 bases; unmatched bases: 28. CDR3 sequence: CALGELFPLLPIAVWGMEKLIF. The CDR3 DNA follows: TGTGCTCTTGGGGAACTATTCCCCCTACTTCCCATTGCCGTCTGGGGGATGGAAAAACTCATCTTT.

This clone was recorded at least ten times. It differs at one base from a far larger clone, so likely a read error. V usage is TRDV2 and J usage is TRDJ1; 8 bases line up with TRDD3. CDR3 size: 21 residues. J gave up 1 base and V 0 bases, and 21 bases lay outside the gene matches. The germline CDR1 and CDR2 sequences are GEAIGNYY and EKD. CDR3 nucleotide sequence: TGTGCCTGTGACACCGTAGGGAAAGCTGGGGGACTTGGGGAGTCCACCGATAAACTCATCTTT. It encodes CACDTVGKAGGLGESTDKLIF.

Comments on this clone: TCRdb attributes to this sequence the protein of a much larger clone, which differs from the DNA translation at residue 9; a read error is likely, and the protein displayed is translated from the DNA. The chain links TRDV2 to TRDJ1; no clear D. The V and J ends lost 0 bases and 4 bases respectively, with 26 bases between them. The CDR3 length is 19 residues. Per the germline V gene, CDR1 is GEAIGNYY and CDR2 is EKD. The CDR3 loop is CACDTVGANQRVVGDKLIF. The CDR3 DNA reads TGTGCCTGTGACACCGTCGGGGCAAACCAACGGGTTGTTGGCGATAAACTCATCTTT.

This clone has more than one count but fewer than ten. Only one base separates this from a far larger clonotype, so it likely reflects a read error. Different DNA sequences within this sample yield the same CDR3. The chain joins TRDV1 to TRDJ1; 11 bases align to TRDD3. This CDR3 region has 25 residues. CDR1 and CDR2 (germline): TSWWSYY, QGS. V was clipped by 3 bases and J by 0 bases; unmatched bases: 30. The CDR3 protein is CALGEPSSYDLGWGIRGLNTDKLIF. In nucleotides, the CDR3 is TGTGCTCTTGGGGAGCCGTCTTCCTACGACCTTGGATGGGGGATACGCGGATTGAACACCGATAAACTCATCTTT.

Remarks on this clone: TCRdb's entry gives the protein of a much larger clone, which mismatches this DNA's translation at residue 10, likely from a read error; the protein reported here is translated from the DNA. V and J are TRDV1 and TRDJ1; 10 bases are shared with TRDD3. This CDR3 is built from 25 residues. CDR1 and CDR2 from the germline V gene are TSWWSYY and QGS. The V and J ends lost 0 bases and 3 bases, in that order; junction bases with no gene match: 31. The CDR3, as DNA: TGTGCTCTTGGGGAACTCACGTTCTTCCACAGCCTACTGGGGGATCCGGGTCGGGATCCCGATAAACTCATCTTT. Protein: CALGELTFFHSLLGDPGRDPDKLIF.

The V gene is TRDV2, the J gene TRDJ1; 13 nucleotides line up with TRDD3. Germline V gene data show CDR1 as GEAIGNYY and CDR2 as EKD. V shed 0 bases and J 0 bases; nucleotides not matched to a gene: 9. The CDR3 is made up of 19 amino acids. The CDR3 DNA sequence: TGTGCCTGTGACACCTTACTGGGGGATACGCGTAGTAACACCGATAAACTCATCTTT. It encodes CACDTLLGDTRSNTDKLIF.

About this clone: The TCRdb record carries a much larger clone's protein, which differs from this DNA's translation at residue 15; a read error is the likely cause, and the protein listed here is the DNA translation. V usage is TRDV1 and J usage is TRDJ1; D possibly corresponds to TRDD2 (6 bases). Germline loops: CDR1 TSWWSYY, CDR2 QGS. The CDR3 is 23 amino acids. The germline V and J ends were trimmed by 0 bases and 2 bases, with 34 bases remaining between them. CDR3 in amino acids: CALGELHFSSSGFLSLRTDKLIF. Here the CDR3 DNA reads TGTGCTCTTGGGGAACTCCACTTTTCTTCCTCCGGGTTTCTGTCTTTAAGAACCGATAAACTCATCTTT.

About this clone: The protein TCRdb gives is from a much larger clone and does not agree with this DNA's translation at residue 13, likely a read error; the protein shown here comes from the DNA. This chain uses TRDV1 with TRDJ1; 11 nucleotides line up with TRDD3. The CDR3 length is 26 residues. V lost 0 bases and J lost 5; bases outside the gene matches: 35. The germline V gene has CDR1 TSWWSYY and CDR2 QGS. The CDR3 protein is CALGELALPDYRSLHLLGDKRDKLIF. Written as DNA, the CDR3 is TGTGCTCTTGGGGAACTAGCTCTTCCTGACTACCGATCCTTACACCTACTGGGGGATAAAAGGGATAAACTCATCTTT.

For this clone: TCRdb records a much larger clone's protein for this DNA, with a difference at residue 15 that likely arises from a read error; the protein given is the translation of the DNA. This chain uses TRDV1 with TRDJ1, with a weak D call TRDD2 (6 bases). Germline V gene lookup returns CDR1 TSWWSYY and CDR2 QGS. The CDR3 contains 23 residues. V shed 0 bases and J shed 2 bases, with 34 bases lying between them. The CDR3 DNA is TGTGCTCTTGGGGAACTCCACTTTTCTTCCTCCGGGTTTCTGATTTTAAGAACCGATAAACTCATCTTT. It encodes CALGELHFSSSGFLILRTDKLIF.

This clone counts as medium-sized. A far larger clone is just one base off, so this is likely a read error. Other DNA sequences in the same sample also yield this CDR3. The chain employs TRAV38-2/DV8 and TRDJ1; TRDD3 matches at 8 bases. CDR3 size: 17 residues. The germline V gene has CDR1 TSESDYY and CDR2 QEAYKQQN. After removal of 5 bases from V and 0 bases from J, the junction contained 12 bases not matched to a gene. CDR3 bases: TGTGCTTATAGTACCCCGACTGGGGGGCCTTACACCGATAAACTCATCTTT. Translating it yields CAYSTPTGGPYTDKLIF.

As to this clone: The mismatch at residue 10 between this DNA's translation and the TCRdb protein of a much larger clone likely reflects a read error; the protein shown is translated from the DNA. This chain links TRDV2 with TRDJ1, with no clear D. This CDR3 spans 14 amino acids. Germline V CDR1 and CDR2: GEAIGNYY, EKD. The CDR3 here is CACDPLRDTGKLIF. CDR3 DNA: TGTGCCTGTGACCCTTTGAGGGACACCGGTAAACTCATCTTT.

This clone was seen at least ten times. This sequence is one base from a far larger clone and is likely a read error. The chain joins TRDV1 to TRDJ1, with D possibly TRDD3 on 5 matching bases. The V end lost 4 bases, the J end lost 1 base, and 37 bases lay between the germline ends. The CDR3 runs 23 residues. Germline V CDR1 and CDR2: TSWWSYY, QGS. The CDR3, as DNA: TGTGCTCTTGGGGCCCTCCCAGTCCTCCTCAAAAGCAGGGGGGTACGCGGCACCGATAAACTCATCTTT. It encodes CALGALPVLLKSRGVRGTDKLIF.

About this clone itself: TCRdb's protein for this DNA is that of a much larger clone and differs from the translation at residue 13, likely a read error; the protein shown is the DNA translation. The J gene is TRDJ1, the V gene TRDV1; 9 nucleotides line up with TRDD3. The J segment lost 0 bases and the V segment lost 5 bases, leaving 31 bases of the junction unmatched. The CDR3 runs to 24 residues. Germline CDR1 and CDR2: TSWWSYY and QGS. The CDR3 here is CALGNEAVWGIIPYWGTYTDKLIF. The CDR3 region has the DNA TGTGCTCTTGGGAACGAGGCCGTCTGGGGTATTATCCCATACTGGGGGACTTACACCGATAAACTCATCTTT.

On this clone itself: TCRdb lists the protein of a much larger clone for this DNA, which differs at residue 4, so this is likely a read error; the protein given here is translated from the DNA itself. The chain joins TRDV1 to TRDJ1, with 7 bases matching TRDD3. V was clipped by 7 bases and J by 2 bases; unmatched bases: 34. The CDR3 sequence is 23 residues long. Per germline, CDR1 TSWWSYY and CDR2 QGS. In nucleotides, the CDR3 is TGTGCTCTTGAAGATGGATCGGTTCCTGTCGGCTACTGGGTAGGATACGCAACCGATAAACTCATCTTT. Translated: CALEDGSVPVGYWVGYATDKLIF.

This clone is deemed medium-sized. The likely explanation is a read error, given a far larger clone one base away. The chain employs TRAV38-2/DV8 and TRDJ1, with 9 bases aligning to TRDD3. This CDR3 region has 17 residues. CDR1 and CDR2 from the germline V gene are TSESDYY and QEAYKQQN. The CDR3 nucleotides read TGTGCTTATAGTACCCCGACTGGGGGACCTTACACCGATAAACCCATCTTT. This translates into CAYSTPTGGPYTDKPIF.

A note on this clone: This likely came from a read error, as a far larger clone is one base away. The V gene was left uncalled, and the J gene is TRDJ1; the table's D call, TRDD3, has no DNA check behind it. The CDR3 totals 29 residues. CDR3 in amino acids: CALGEFPASLPVHGGYVYWGISGADKLIF. The DNA for the CDR3 is TGTGCTCTTGGGGAGTTTCCCGCCTCCCTTCCGGTCCATGGGGGATACGTCTACTGGGGGATATCGGGGGCCGATAAACTCATCTTT.

About this clone: A far larger clone differs by one base, so this is likely a read error. Other DNA sequences in this sample translate to the same CDR3. The chain employs TRDV1 and TRDJ1, with 13 bases aligning to TRDD3. This CDR3 region has 23 residues. Germline V gives CDR1 TSWWSYY, CDR2 QGS. Trimming cost V 3 bases and J 4 bases; bases outside gene matches: 26. The CDR3, as DNA: TGTGCTCTTGGGGAGCTCCCATTCCCTGGCCCCGGATACTGGGGGATACGCCACGATAAACTCATCTTT. Its protein is CALGELPFPGPGYWGIRHDKLIF.

This clone is large within its sample. A read error likely explains this, since a far larger clone differs by one base. The chain combines TRAV38-2/DV8 with TRDJ1; 9 positions agree with TRDD3. Trimming took 5 bases from V and 1 from J; bases not matched to a gene: 12. The CDR3 length is 17 residues. The germline gives CDR1 TSESDYY, CDR2 QEAYKQQN. CDR3 loop: CAYSTPTGGPCTDKLIF. The DNA of the CDR3 is TGTGCTTATAGTACCCCGACTGGGGGACCTTGCACCGATAAACTCATCTTT.

As regards this clone: This DNA translates differently at residue 12 from the TCRdb protein, which is that of a much larger clone; a read error is likely, and the protein shown is the DNA's own translation. The chain recombines TRDV1 with TRDJ1, with 7 positions matching TRDD3. CDR1 and CDR2 from the germline V gene are TSWWSYY and QGS. The CDR3 has 15 amino acids. The CDR3 DNA reads TGTGCTCCACCTTGTGGGGGAAGATACACCGATACACTCATCTTT. Encoded protein: CAPPCGGRYTDTLIF.

In its sample, this clone was seen a few times. TCRdb records a much larger clone's protein for this DNA, with a difference at residue 8 that likely arises from a read error; the protein given is the translation of the DNA. The gene calls are TRDV2 and TRDJ1; TRDD3 matches at 9 bases. The CDR3 runs 21 residues. The junction had 20 bases not matched to a gene; V was cut back by 0 bases and J by 1 base. Germline values: CDR1 GEAIGNYY, CDR2 EKD. The CDR3 coding sequence is TGTGCCTGTGACACCGTAGGGGAAACTGGGGGACTTGGGGAGTCCACCGATAAACTCATCTTT. Translation gives CACDTVGETGGLGESTDKLIF.